Each of the 20 T cell receptor beta chains below was sequenced from the same sample in a study of identical twins. Each CDR3 protein is one row after TCRdb ran MiXCR on the 5' RACE reads. This sample has about 810,000 distinct CDR3 sequences; roughly 12% occur once, and the top ten carry about 1.5%. The same sample was also studied in work on yellow fever vaccine responses in identical twins.

The sequencing input was PBMCs. These TCRs come from a woman younger than 30 in good health.

The chain joins TRBV7-9 to TRBJ2-3; no clear D gene. V lost 5 bases, J lost 10 bases, and 13 bases lay in between. CDR1 is SEHNR and CDR2 is FQNEAQ in the germline V gene (reference sequence). This CDR3 region has 12 residues. This chain's CDR3 is CASSPSGTAQYF. The CDR3 region has the DNA TGTGCCAGCAGCCCCAGTGGTACTGCGCAGTATTTT.

This clonotype was observed a handful of times. The genes are TRBV4-1 and TRBJ1-3; D is possibly TRBD1 (5 bases). The germline V and J ends were trimmed by 4 bases and 1 base, with 17 bases remaining between them. This CDR3 region has 17 residues. Germline values: CDR1 MGHRA, CDR2 YSYEKL. The CDR3 DNA sequence: TGCGCCAGCAGCCCCTGGTTCGGAGGGGATTCTGGAAACACCATATATTTT. Its translation is CASSPWFGGDSGNTIYF.

This clonotype was seen a handful of times. The chain combines TRBV21-1 with TRBJ2-3; the DNA was not compared with TRBD2, the D call given in the table. TRBV21-1 is recorded as a pseudogene. CDR3 size: 17 residues. The CDR3, as DNA: TGTGCCAGCAGCATAGGTTCCGGAGGAGTGGGCACAGATACGCAGTATTTT. Encoded protein: CASSIGSGGVGTDTQYF.

This clonotype was recorded many times. This chain uses TRBV28 with TRBJ2-4; D is undetermined. The germline CDR1 and CDR2 sequences are MDHEN and SYDVKM. The CDR3 spans 16 residues. The V and J ends lost 2 bases and 0 bases respectively, with 11 bases between them. The DNA for the CDR3 is TGTGCCAGCAGTTTAGGGGTGATTCTAGCCAAAAACATTCAGTACTTC. This sequence encodes CASSLGVILAKNIQYF. Together with reference TRBV28 and TRBJ2-4, the CDR3 gives the full variable domain: DVKVTQSSRYLVKRTGEKVFLECVQDMDHENMFWYRQDPGLGLRLIYFSYDVKMKEKGDIPEGYSVSREKKERFSLILESASTNQTSMYLCASSLGVILAKNIQYFGAGTRLSVL.

This clonotype has a count of ten or more. The chain is built from TRBV12-3 or TRBV12-4 and TRBJ1-4; the D is unclear. V lost 4 bases and J lost 0, with 6 bases in between. The CDR3 runs to 14 residues. CDR3 sequence reads: CASSYRATNEKLFF. CDR3 sequence (DNA): TGTGCCAGCAGTTACAGAGCAACTAATGAAAAACTGTTTTTT.

This clonotype was recorded at least ten times. J is TRBJ1-5 and V is TRBV20-1, with a tentative D call TRBD1 (5 bases). The germline V and J ends were trimmed by 2 bases and 8 bases, with 10 bases remaining between them. CDR1 and CDR2 (germline): DFQATT, SNEGSKA (reference sequence). The CDR3 runs 12 residues. The CDR3 reads CSARQGSEPQHF. CDR3 bases: TGCAGTGCTAGACAGGGCTCGGAGCCCCAGCATTTT.

This clonotype came up a few times. The genes are TRBV5-1 and TRBJ2-5; TRBD2 matches 13 bases. J gave up 1 base and V 9 bases, and 6 bases lay outside the gene matches. The CDR3 is 15 residues long. The germline V gene has CDR1 SGHRS and CDR2 YFSETQ. The CDR3 loop is CATGLAGVSQETQYF. CDR3 DNA sequence: TGCGCCACCGGACTAGCGGGAGTTTCCCAAGAGACCCAGTACTTC.

In its sample, this clonotype was seen a few times. The chain uses TRBV6-5 and TRBJ2-1; 7 bases match TRBD1. Germline assignment: CDR1 MNHEY and CDR2 SVGAGI. The CDR3 covers 12 residues. The J segment lost 9 bases and the V segment lost 2 bases, leaving 1 base of the junction unmatched. The CDR3 nucleotides are TGTGCCAGCAGTTACAGGGGGCTTGAGCAGTTCTTC. The encoded protein is CASSYRGLEQFF.

The sample holds a few counts of this clonotype. The chain has TRBV20-1 and TRBJ2-2; 8 bases agree with TRBD2. The germline CDR1 and CDR2 sequences are DFQATT and SNEGSKA (reference sequence). The trim removed 5 bases at V and 1 base at J, leaving 6 bases unmatched. The CDR3 loop spans 15 amino acids. CDR3 in DNA: TGCAGTGCTGACCGACTAGCGAGGAACACCGGGGAGCTGTTTTTT. This sequence encodes CSADRLARNTGELFF.

This clonotype appeared a few times. V gene TRBV20-1 combines with J gene TRBJ2-5; 8 nucleotides match TRBD2. The CDR3 length is 13 residues. The J segment lost 5 bases and the V segment lost 5 bases, leaving 7 bases of the junction unmatched. Germline values: CDR1 DFQATT, CDR2 SNEGSKA (reference sequence). CDR3 sequence reads: CSAGERGMETQYF. Here the CDR3 DNA reads TGCAGTGCTGGGGAGCGGGGGATGGAGACCCAGTACTTC.

This clonotype was seen more than once but under ten times. This chain uses TRBV3-1 with TRBJ2-1, with a weak D call TRBD2 (5 bases). Germline assignment: CDR1 LGHDT and CDR2 YNNKEL (reference sequence). V was shortened by 4 bases and J by 3 bases, with 16 bases between the two germline ends. This CDR3 comprises 16 residues. CDR3: CASSPGVWSSYNEQFF. The CDR3 nucleotides read TGTGCCAGCAGCCCCGGGGTCTGGTCTAGCTACAATGAGCAGTTCTTC.

This clonotype has a count of ten or more. The chain couples TRBV12-3 or TRBV12-4 to TRBJ2-4; 8 nucleotides line up with TRBD1. The CDR3 runs to 13 residues. After removal of 7 bases from V and 7 bases from J, the junction contained 6 bases not matched to a gene. CDR3 bases: TGTGCCAGCACCGCGGACAGGGCCAACATTCAGTACTTC. Protein sequence: CASTADRANIQYF.

This sequence joins TRBV11-2 and TRBJ1-1, with 9 bases fitting TRBD1. This CDR3 has 17 amino acids. Germline V lookup: CDR1 SGHAT, CDR2 FQNNGV. Trimming removed 5 bases from V and 0 bases from J; junction bases left unmatched: 10. The chain's CDR3 is CASSLRDRVGVNTEAFF. The CDR3 region has the DNA TGTGCCAGCAGCCTTCGGGACAGGGTAGGAGTGAACACTGAAGCTTTCTTT.

The chain combines TRBV5-1 with TRBJ2-1; 8 nucleotides align to TRBD1. V lost 0 bases, J lost 8 bases, and 4 bases stayed unmatched. In germline, CDR1 is SGHRS, CDR2 YFSETQ. The CDR3 loop spans 14 amino acids. The CDR3 DNA is TGCGCCAGCAGCTTGGCCCCAGGGGGCTATGAGCAGTTCTTC. It translates to CASSLAPGGYEQFF.

V is TRBV5-1 and J is TRBJ2-6; no clear D. Germline lookup yields CDR1 SGHRS and CDR2 YFSETQ. V gave up 5 bases and J gave up 0 bases, with 12 bases separating them. There are 16 residues in the CDR3. The CDR3 loop reads CASRATFRSGANVLTF. The CDR3 nucleotides read TGCGCCAGCAGAGCTACTTTCCGCTCTGGGGCCAACGTCCTGACTTTC.

CDR3 region: CASRRGPVPYNEQFF. CDR3 nucleotide sequence: TGTGCCAGCAGACGCGGGCCGGTACCCTACAATGAGCAGTTCTTC. V and J are TRBV27 and TRBJ2-1; D might be TRBD2 (5 bases). Germline V gives CDR1 MNHEY, CDR2 SMNVEV (reference sequence). The CDR3 is 15 amino acids. V was clipped by 6 bases and J by 2 bases, with 14 bases between them.

This chain connects TRBV2 to TRBJ1-4, with D possibly being TRBD1 (6 bases). The CDR3 is made up of 14 amino acids. The germline V gene encodes CDR1 SNHLY and CDR2 FYNNEI. With 1 base removed from V and 10 bases from J, the gap between germline ends came to 13 bases. CDR3 region: CASSEGPQQGKLFF. The CDR3, as DNA: TGTGCCAGCAGTGAAGGGCCCCAACAGGGAAAACTGTTTTTT.

This clonotype was seen a handful of times. The chain combines TRBV9 with TRBJ1-2; no clear D. The CDR3 sequence is 13 residues long. Trimming removed 1 base from V and 5 bases from J, with 9 bases in between. CDR1 and CDR2 (germline): SGDLS, YYNGEE. The CDR3 sequence is CASSVSAQYGYTF. DNA of the CDR3: TGTGCCAGCAGCGTATCGGCTCAATATGGCTACACCTTC.

This clonotype was observed a handful of times. The rearrangement links TRBV13 to TRBJ2-1, with 7 bases identical to TRBD2. The CDR3 is 14 residues long. Per germline, CDR1 PRHDT and CDR2 FYEKMQ (reference sequence). The V and J ends lost 3 bases and 3 bases, in that order; junction bases with no gene match: 2. Written as DNA, the CDR3 is TGTGCCAGCAGCTTGCCTAGCGGCTACAATGAGCAGTTCTTC. Its translation is CASSLPSGYNEQFF.

This clonotype was recorded at least ten times. In nucleotides, the CDR3 is TGTGCCACCAGTGATTTGGGCAGTCCTCTAAAAATAGACTACGAGCAGTACGTC. Its protein is CATSDLGSPLKIDYEQYV. The V and J genes are TRBV24-1 and TRBJ2-7; D not resolved. Germline V gene sequence: CDR1 KGHDR, CDR2 SFDVKD. The CDR3 extends over 18 amino acids. V was clipped by 0 bases and J by 3 bases, with 20 bases between them.